Listed below are T cell receptor beta chains from one sample, sequenced in a study of PD-L1 blockade in urothelial cancer. The assay was immunoSEQ multiplex PCR, and TCRdb's table has in-frame clones only and misses some. The sample carries 55,000 to 70,000 clones, 70% to 90% recorded once. The sequences come from PBMCs, collected around atezolizumab (anti-PD-L1) treatment. These receptors were collected from a man aged 45-60 years with urothelial cancer. Both conserved end residues are trimmed from each CDR3.

V gene,J gene,CDR3 protein
TRBV5-1,TRBJ1-1,ASSSSHRVLNTEAF
TRBV28,TRBJ1-2,ASSAGSSKGYT
TRBV9,TRBJ2-1,ASSAASGVTYNEQF
TRBV6-5,TRBJ2-7,ASSQTPGLAREQY
TRBV2,TRBJ2-2,ASTATSAFTGELF
TRBV5-1,TRBJ2-3,ASSAGGPTDTQY
TRBV5-4,TRBJ2-3,ASRRATSGIPRITDTQY
TRBV10-3,TRBJ2-7,AISESTGQQY
TRBV2,TRBJ2-2,ASSDLAGHTGELF
TRBV30,TRBJ2-3,AWSNSAGGVTDTQY
TRBV7-2,TRBJ2-3,ASSETSGPYTQY
TRBV2,TRBJ1-1,ASRSEGNTEAF
TRBV15,TRBJ2-7,ATSRVTGVSEQY
TRBV28,TRBJ1-5,ASSGADRYSNQPQH
TRBV5-1,TRBJ2-3,ASSFASGRRDTQY
TRBV2,TRBJ2-5,ASSGRQETQY
TRBV7-9,TRBJ2-7,ASSSSGTSGLYEQY
TRBV6-5,TRBJ1-1,ASRGSGTEAF
TRBV23-1,TRBJ2-2,ASSQGPLMRAGELF
TRBV11-2,TRBJ1-3,ASSLGRGAPIY
TRBV9,TRBJ1-5,ASSQGEGYSNQPQH
TRBV5-1,TRBJ1-4,ASSPADYTLANEKLF
TRBV18,TRBJ1-1,ASSSWNTEAF
TRBV29-1,TRBJ2-2,SVGAGGETGELF
TRBV2,TRBJ2-7,ASRARGSYEQY
TRBV6-1,TRBJ2-1,ASNRLAGGGEQF
TRBV15,TRBJ2-7,ATSRVGQAYEQY
TRBV14,TRBJ1-1,ASSHPGMNTEAF
TRBV5-1,TRBJ2-1,ASSLGLADSSYNEQF
TRBV14,TRBJ2-7,ASSQVGAYREQY
TRBV13,TRBJ2-2,ASSQDWGTGELF
TRBV7-2,TRBJ2-2,ASSLAPTGNTGELF
TRBV7-9,TRBJ1-3,ASSSGDTIY
TRBV27,TRBJ2-7,ASSFKTGEDEQY
TRBV5-5,TRBJ2-2,ASSLGGTGYTGELF